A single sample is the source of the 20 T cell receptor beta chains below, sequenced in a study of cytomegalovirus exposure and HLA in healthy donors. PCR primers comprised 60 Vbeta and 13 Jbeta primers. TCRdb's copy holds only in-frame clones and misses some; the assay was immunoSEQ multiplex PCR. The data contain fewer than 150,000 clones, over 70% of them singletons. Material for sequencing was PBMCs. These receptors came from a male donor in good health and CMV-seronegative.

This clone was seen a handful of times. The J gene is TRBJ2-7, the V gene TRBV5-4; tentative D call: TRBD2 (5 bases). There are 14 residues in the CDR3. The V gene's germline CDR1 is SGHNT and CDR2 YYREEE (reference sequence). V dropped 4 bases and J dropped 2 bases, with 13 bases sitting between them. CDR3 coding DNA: TGTGCCAGCAGCGACTACTATTCTACCTACGAGCAGTACTTC. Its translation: CASSDYYSTYEQYF.

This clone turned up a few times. This CDR3 reads CAIGEGGPYQPQHF. CDR3 DNA sequence: TGTGCCATCGGGGAGGGCGGGCCGTACCAGCCCCAGCATTTT. The chain has TRBV10-3 and TRBJ1-5; D gene uncertain. Germline CDR1 and CDR2: ENHRY and SYGVKD. This CDR3 is built from 14 residues. V was pared by 8 bases and J by 7 bases, with 18 bases between.

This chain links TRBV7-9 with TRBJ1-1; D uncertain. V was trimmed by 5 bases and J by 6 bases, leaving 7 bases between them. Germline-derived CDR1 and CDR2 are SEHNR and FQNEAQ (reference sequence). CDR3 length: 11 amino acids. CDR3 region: CASSLLAEAFF. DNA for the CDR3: TGTGCCAGCAGCCTGCTAGCTGAAGCTTTCTTT.

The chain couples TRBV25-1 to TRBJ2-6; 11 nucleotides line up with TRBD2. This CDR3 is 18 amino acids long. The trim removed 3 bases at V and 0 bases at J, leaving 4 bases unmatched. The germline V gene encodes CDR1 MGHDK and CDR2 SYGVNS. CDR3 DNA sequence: TGTGCCAGCAGTGACACTAGCGGGGGTTACTCTGGGGCCAACGTCCTGACTTTC. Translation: CASSDTSGGYSGANVLTF.

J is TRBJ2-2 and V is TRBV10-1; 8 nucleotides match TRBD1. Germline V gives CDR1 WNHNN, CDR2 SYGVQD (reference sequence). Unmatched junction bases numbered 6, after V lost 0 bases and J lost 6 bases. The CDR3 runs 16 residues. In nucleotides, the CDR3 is TGCGCCAGCAGTGAGTCGCGGACAGGGCGGGCCGGGGAGCTGTTTTTT. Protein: CASSESRTGRAGELFF.

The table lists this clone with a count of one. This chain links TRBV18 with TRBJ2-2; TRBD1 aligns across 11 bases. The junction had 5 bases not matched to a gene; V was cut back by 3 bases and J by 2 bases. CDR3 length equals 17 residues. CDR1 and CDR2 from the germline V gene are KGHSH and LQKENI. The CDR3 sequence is CASSPRGTGGNTGELFF. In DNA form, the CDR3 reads TGTGCCAGCTCACCGCGTGGGACAGGGGGTAACACCGGGGAGCTGTTTTTT.

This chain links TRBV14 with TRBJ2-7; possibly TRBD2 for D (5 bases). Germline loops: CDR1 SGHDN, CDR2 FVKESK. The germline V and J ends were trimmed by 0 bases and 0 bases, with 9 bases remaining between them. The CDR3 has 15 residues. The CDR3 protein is CASSQDLGSSYEQYF. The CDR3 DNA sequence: TGTGCCAGCAGCCAAGATTTAGGGAGCTCCTACGAGCAGTACTTC.

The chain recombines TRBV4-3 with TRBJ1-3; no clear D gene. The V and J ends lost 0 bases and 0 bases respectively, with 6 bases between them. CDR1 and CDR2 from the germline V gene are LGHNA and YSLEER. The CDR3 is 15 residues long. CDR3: CASSQEAISGNTIYF. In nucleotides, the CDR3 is TGCGCCAGCAGCCAAGAGGCCATCTCTGGAAACACCATATATTTT.

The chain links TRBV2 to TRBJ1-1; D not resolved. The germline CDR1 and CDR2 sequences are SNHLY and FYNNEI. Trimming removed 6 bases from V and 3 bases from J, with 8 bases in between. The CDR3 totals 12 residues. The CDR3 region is CASRSVDTEAFF. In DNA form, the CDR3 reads TGTGCCAGCAGATCGGTTGACACTGAAGCTTTCTTT.

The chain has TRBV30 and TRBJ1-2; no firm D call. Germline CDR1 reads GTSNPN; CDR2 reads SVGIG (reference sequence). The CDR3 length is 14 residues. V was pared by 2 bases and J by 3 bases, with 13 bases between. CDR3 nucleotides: TGTGCCTGGAGTAAGCGGATCCCTGACTATGGCTACACCTTC. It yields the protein CAWSKRIPDYGYTF.

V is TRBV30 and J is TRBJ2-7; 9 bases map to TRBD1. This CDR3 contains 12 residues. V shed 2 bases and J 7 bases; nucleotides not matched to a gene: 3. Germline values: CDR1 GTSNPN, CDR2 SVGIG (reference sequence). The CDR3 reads CAWSWDREEQYF. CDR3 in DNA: TGTGCCTGGAGTTGGGACAGGGAGGAGCAGTACTTC.

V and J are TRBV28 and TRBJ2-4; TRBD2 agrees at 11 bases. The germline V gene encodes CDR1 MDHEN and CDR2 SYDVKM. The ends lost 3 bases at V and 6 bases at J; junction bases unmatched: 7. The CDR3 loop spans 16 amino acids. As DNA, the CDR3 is TGTGCCAGCAGTTTGGCGGCTAGCGGGGGGCGAAACATTCAGTACTTC. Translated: CASSLAASGGRNIQYF. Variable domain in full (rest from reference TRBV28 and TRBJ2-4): DVKVTQSSRYLVKRTGEKVFLECVQDMDHENMFWYRQDPGLGLRLIYFSYDVKMKEKGDIPEGYSVSREKKERFSLILESASTNQTSMYLCASSLAASGGRNIQYFGAGTRLSVL.

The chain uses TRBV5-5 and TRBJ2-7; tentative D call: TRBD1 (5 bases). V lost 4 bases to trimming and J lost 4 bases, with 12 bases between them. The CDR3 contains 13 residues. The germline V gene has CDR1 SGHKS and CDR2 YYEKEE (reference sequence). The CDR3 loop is CASSPNPGYEQYF. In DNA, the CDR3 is TGTGCCAGCAGCCCAAACCCAGGGTACGAGCAGTACTTC.

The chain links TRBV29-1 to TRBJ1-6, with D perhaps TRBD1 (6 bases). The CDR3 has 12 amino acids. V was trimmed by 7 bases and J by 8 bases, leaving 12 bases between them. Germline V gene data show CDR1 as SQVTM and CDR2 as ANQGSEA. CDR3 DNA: TGCAGCGCGAGGGGGAACGATTCACCCCTCCACTTT. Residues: CSARGNDSPLHF.

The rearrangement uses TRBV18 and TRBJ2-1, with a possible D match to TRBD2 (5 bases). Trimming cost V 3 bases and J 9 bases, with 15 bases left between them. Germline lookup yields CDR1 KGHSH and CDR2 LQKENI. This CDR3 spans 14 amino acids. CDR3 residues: CASSPLGELGEQFF. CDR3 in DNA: TGTGCCAGCTCACCTCTCGGGGAGCTCGGTGAGCAGTTCTTC.

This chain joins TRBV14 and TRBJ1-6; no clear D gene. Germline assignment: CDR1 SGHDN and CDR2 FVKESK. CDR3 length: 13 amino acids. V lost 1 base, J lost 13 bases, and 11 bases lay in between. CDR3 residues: CASSQGRSGPLHF. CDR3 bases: TGTGCCAGCAGCCAAGGAAGGAGTGGGCCCCTCCACTTT.

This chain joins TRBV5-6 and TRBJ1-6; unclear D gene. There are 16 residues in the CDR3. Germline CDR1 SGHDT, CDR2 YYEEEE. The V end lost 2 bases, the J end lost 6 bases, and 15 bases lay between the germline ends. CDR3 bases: TGTGCCAGCAGCTTTCTTACTCCGGGGAGTAATTCACCCCTCCACTTT. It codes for CASSFLTPGSNSPLHF. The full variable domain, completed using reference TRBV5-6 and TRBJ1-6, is DAGVTQSPTHLIKTRGQQVTLRCSPKSGHDTVSWYQQALGQGPQFIFQYYEEEERQRGNFPDRFSGHQFPNYSSELNVNALLLGDSALYLCASSFLTPGSNSPLHFGNGTRLTVT.

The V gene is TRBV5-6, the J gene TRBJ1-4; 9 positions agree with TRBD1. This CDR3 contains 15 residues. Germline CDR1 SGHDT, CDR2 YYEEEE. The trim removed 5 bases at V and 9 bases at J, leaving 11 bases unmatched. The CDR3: CASSRDRDLYQKLFF. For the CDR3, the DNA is TGTGCCAGCAGTAGGGACAGGGATCTCTATCAAAAACTGTTTTTT.

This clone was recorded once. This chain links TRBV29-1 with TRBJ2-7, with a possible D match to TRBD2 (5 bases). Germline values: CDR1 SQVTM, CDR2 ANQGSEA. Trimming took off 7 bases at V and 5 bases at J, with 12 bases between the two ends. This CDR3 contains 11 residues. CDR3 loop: CSATSSDEQYF. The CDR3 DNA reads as TGCAGCGCTACTAGTTCCGACGAGCAGTACTTC.

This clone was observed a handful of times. The CDR3 is CASSPPPGQGSYEQYF. CDR3 sequence (DNA): TGTGCCAGCAGTCCCCCCCCGGGACAGGGCTCATACGAGCAGTACTTC. V gene TRBV28 combines with J gene TRBJ2-7; TRBD1 matches at 9 bases. This CDR3 is 16 amino acids long. Germline-derived CDR1 and CDR2 are MDHEN and SYDVKM. The J segment lost 4 bases and the V segment lost 5 bases, leaving 12 bases of the junction unmatched.